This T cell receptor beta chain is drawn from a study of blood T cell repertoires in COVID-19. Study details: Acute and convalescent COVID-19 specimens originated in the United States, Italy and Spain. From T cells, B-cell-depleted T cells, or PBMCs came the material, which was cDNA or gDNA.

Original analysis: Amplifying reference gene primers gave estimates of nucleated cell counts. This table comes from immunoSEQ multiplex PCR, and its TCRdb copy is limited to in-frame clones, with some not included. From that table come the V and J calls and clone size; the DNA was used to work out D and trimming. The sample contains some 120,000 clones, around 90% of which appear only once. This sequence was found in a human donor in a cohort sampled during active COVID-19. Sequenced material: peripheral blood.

In DNA, the CDR3 is TGCGCCAGCAGCCGATCGCCCACAACAGGGGGCGACTATGGCTACACCTTC. Its protein product is CASSRSPTTGGDYGYTF. V gene TRBV5-1 combines with J gene TRBJ1-2; TRBD1 matches 9 bases. Germline V gene lookup returns CDR1 SGHRS and CDR2 YFSETQ. J was trimmed by 3 bases and V by 4 bases; bases with no gene match: 13. This CDR3 is 17 amino acids long. The full variable domain, with the rest looked up from reference TRBV5-1 and TRBJ1-2, is KAGVTQTPRYLIKTRGQQVTLSCSPISGHRSVSWYQQTPGQGLQFLFEYFSETQRNKGNFPGRFSGRQFSNSRSEMNVSTLELGDSALYLCASSRSPTTGGDYGYTFGSGTRLTVV.